This TCR beta chain is drawn from a study of identifying expanded T cells in peripheral blood. On this clone itself: Its antigen is not identified.

Per the germline V gene, CDR1 is SGHDN and CDR2 is FVKESK. The CDR3 loop spans 13 amino acids. Unmatched junction bases numbered 3, after V lost 3 bases and J lost 10 bases. The data were produced by immunoSEQ multiplex PCR, yet TCRdb's version contains in-frame clones alone and is incomplete. Here the sample spans about 110,000 clones, about 89% being singletons. Healthy donors had no documented immune events, such as infections, while sampled. Study outcomes and limitations: Over about two and four weeks, about 16 and 20 clones changed, versus around 1.2 between replicates. Across healthy donors, higher total template counts meant significantly greater two-week count variance.

The receptor was isolated from a person aged 18-70 years in good health. The chain uses TRBV14 and TRBJ2-1; 10 bases line up with TRBD2. Sequenced input: blood. The DNA for the CDR3 is TGTGCCAGCAGCCATAGACTAGCGGGCGAGCAGTTCTTC. This sequence encodes CASSHRLAGEQFF.